Presented here are 19 T cell receptor beta chains from one specimen sequenced in a study of T cell repertoires in cytomegalovirus infection. Via MiXCR, TCRdb re-called the reads, giving one row per CDR3 protein. The sample includes about 310,000 distinct CDR3 sequences, around a sixth of them seen just once. Sequenced input: PBMCs. The receptors stem from a human donor in good health (CMV status not recorded). Some clones in this sample may be carry-over from other donors' samples.

The chain carries TRBV4-3 and TRBJ2-5, with D tentatively TRBD1 (5 bases). Trimming removed 1 base from V and 4 bases from J, with 13 bases in between. The CDR3 sequence is 15 residues long. The germline V gene encodes CDR1 LGHNA and CDR2 YSLEER. The CDR3 is CASSQGQGQLETQYF. Written as DNA, the CDR3 is TGCGCCAGCAGCCAAGGGCAGGGCCAATTAGAGACCCAGTACTTC.

The chain has TRBV20-1 and TRBJ2-1, with 8 bases matching TRBD2. Germline V lookup: CDR1 DFQATT, CDR2 SNEGSKA (reference sequence). The V segment lost 3 bases and the J segment 10 bases; nucleotides outside the gene matches: 11. The CDR3 is 14 residues long. In DNA, the CDR3 is TGCAGTGCTAGGAGGTTGACTAGCGCAGGAGAGCAGTTCTTC. Translation: CSARRLTSAGEQFF.

Regarding this clonotype: The final CDR3 position lacks the conserved phenylalanine or tryptophan, pointing to a likely read error. The CDR3 reads CASSTPGTEYGYTL. CDR3 nucleotide sequence: TGTGCCAGCAGCACCCCCGGGACAGAGTATGGCTACACCCTC. This chain connects TRBV28 to TRBJ1-2, with 7 bases lining up with TRBD1. Germline V gene sequence: CDR1 MDHEN, CDR2 SYDVKM. The CDR3 covers 14 residues. The ends lost 6 bases at V and 5 bases at J; junction bases unmatched: 9.

In this sample, this clonotype turned up many times. The J gene is TRBJ2-2, the V gene TRBV7-2, with TRBD1 matching over 9 bases. The V and J ends lost 1 base and 5 bases, in that order; junction bases with no gene match: 5. The CDR3 extends over 16 amino acids. Germline lookup yields CDR1 SGHTA and CDR2 FQGNSA. CDR3 bases: TGTGCCAGCAGCTTAGAACAGGGGGCGGGGACCGGGGAGCTGTTTTTT. As protein: CASSLEQGAGTGELFF.

The chain couples TRBV29-1 to TRBJ2-3, with D perhaps matching TRBD1 or TRBD2 (5 bases each). CDR1 and CDR2 (germline): SQVTM, ANQGSEA. The length of the CDR3 is 14 residues. With 1 base removed from V and 3 bases from J, the gap between germline ends came to 11 bases. This chain's CDR3 is CSVEAGLATDTQYF. The CDR3 nucleotides are TGCAGCGTTGAAGCAGGGTTAGCGACAGATACGCAGTATTTT.

This chain links TRBV6-6 with TRBJ1-5, with 7 nucleotides matching TRBD1. CDR3 size: 17 residues. V was pared by 4 bases and J by 0 bases, with 9 bases of the junction left unmatched. Looked up from germline, CDR1 is MNHNY and CDR2 is SVGAGI (reference sequence). The CDR3 bases are TGTGCCAGCAGTTTCAGGGACAGCCTTTATAGCAATCAGCCCCAGCATTTT. Translated, it gives CASSFRDSLYSNQPQHF.

This clonotype was seen a handful of times. The V gene is TRBV28, the J gene TRBJ2-7; 10 nucleotides align to TRBD1. The V gene's germline CDR1 is MDHEN and CDR2 SYDVKM. Trimming removed 8 bases from V and 2 bases from J; junction bases left unmatched: 6. This CDR3 is 14 amino acids long. CDR3 residues: CASCSGQGAYEQYF. The CDR3, as DNA: TGTGCCAGCTGCTCTGGACAGGGGGCCTACGAGCAGTACTTC. Based on the CDR3 plus reference TRBV28 and TRBJ2-7, the full variable domain is DVKVTQSSRYLVKRTGEKVFLECVQDMDHENMFWYRQDPGLGLRLIYFSYDVKMKEKGDIPEGYSVSREKKERFSLILESASTNQTSMYLCASCSGQGAYEQYFGPGTRLTVT.

J is TRBJ2-1 and V is TRBV20-1; D is unresolved. The CDR3 sequence is 11 residues long. V was clipped by 2 bases and J by 5 bases, with 4 bases between them. The germline V gene encodes CDR1 DFQATT and CDR2 SNEGSKA (reference sequence). The CDR3 reads CSARFDNEQFF. The CDR3 bases are TGCAGTGCTAGATTCGACAATGAGCAGTTCTTC.

This clonotype was seen only a few times. The J gene is TRBJ2-7, the V gene TRBV12-3 or TRBV12-4; D perhaps matches TRBD2 (5 bases). The CDR3 contains 12 residues. V lost 5 bases, J lost 6 bases, and 11 bases lay in between. Written as DNA, the CDR3 is TGTGCCAGCAGTCCGGAGGTATCCGAGCAGTACTTC. Its protein product is CASSPEVSEQYF.

V and J are TRBV14 and TRBJ1-1; D not certain. The CDR3 contains 13 residues. Germline V gene sequence: CDR1 SGHDN, CDR2 FVKESK. V lost 4 bases and J 3 bases, leaving 9 bases between the germline ends. CDR3 protein: CASSPVLDTEAFF. The CDR3 DNA follows: TGTGCCAGCAGCCCGGTCTTGGACACTGAAGCTTTCTTT.

This clonotype was observed many times. The V and J genes are TRBV7-2 and TRBJ1-2; TRBD1 agrees at 7 bases. After removal of 0 bases from V and 8 bases from J, the junction contained 6 bases not matched to a gene. Germline V gives CDR1 SGHTA, CDR2 FQGNSA. The CDR3 sequence is 14 residues long. Here the CDR3 reads CASSLALGQAGYTF. The CDR3 DNA follows: TGTGCCAGCAGCTTAGCGCTAGGACAGGCCGGCTACACCTTC.

V gene TRBV28 combines with J gene TRBJ2-5; 7 bases map to TRBD2. Germline-derived CDR1 and CDR2 are MDHEN and SYDVKM. Trimming at V came to 5 bases and at J to 5 bases, leaving 8 bases not matched to a gene. This CDR3 contains 14 residues. The CDR3 protein is CASSQRGVVETQYF. In DNA, the CDR3 is TGTGCCAGCAGTCAACGGGGGGTGGTGGAGACCCAGTACTTC.

In this sample, this clonotype turned up many times. The V call is TRBV6-1, the J call TRBJ1-2; 7 bases line up with TRBD1. Germline V gene lookup returns CDR1 MNHNS and CDR2 SASEGT. This CDR3 is 18 amino acids long. With 2 bases clipped from V and 3 bases from J, the junction kept 15 bases outside the gene matches. The CDR3: CASSELPERQGGHYGYTF. DNA of the CDR3: TGTGCCAGCAGTGAACTGCCCGAAAGACAGGGAGGACACTATGGCTACACCTTC.

V is TRBV4-2 and J is TRBJ1-2; TRBD1 agrees at 7 bases. The J segment lost 7 bases and the V segment lost 1 base, leaving 3 bases of the junction unmatched. The CDR3 consists of 13 residues. Germline CDR1 reads LGHNA; CDR2 reads YNFKEQ. DNA for the CDR3: TGTGCCAGCAGCCAAGTTGACAGGGCTGGCTACACCTTC. Translation gives CASSQVDRAGYTF.

This clonotype was seen more than once but under ten times. The V and J genes are TRBV6-1 and TRBJ1-1, with D possibly matching TRBD1 (6 bases). The CDR3 runs 12 residues. Trimming took off 5 bases at V and 5 bases at J, with 9 bases between the two ends. In germline, CDR1 is MNHNS, CDR2 SASEGT. The CDR3 bases are TGTGCCAGCAGTATGAGGGGGACTGAAGCTTTCTTT. This codes for CASSMRGTEAFF.

This clonotype was observed a handful of times. V usage is TRBV4-1 and J usage is TRBJ2-7; 7 bases are shared with TRBD1. The CDR3 loop spans 18 amino acids. The junction had 15 bases not matched to a gene; V was cut back by 0 bases and J by 4 bases. Germline CDR1 reads MGHRA; CDR2 reads YSYEKL. The CDR3 nucleotides are TGCGCCAGCAGCCAAGAGACCTCGACCGGGACAGTAGGATACGAGCAGTACTTC. This gives the protein CASSQETSTGTVGYEQYF.

This clonotype has only a few counts. This rearrangement joins TRBV5-4 to TRBJ2-3; D unclear. This CDR3 comprises 14 residues. Germline V CDR1 and CDR2: SGHNT, YYREEE (reference sequence). V shed 3 bases and J shed 6 bases, with 14 bases lying between them. CDR3 loop: CASSSPSRTDTQYF. The CDR3 DNA follows: TGTGCCAGCAGCTCGCCCTCTAGGACCGATACGCAGTATTTT.

The chain carries TRBV12-3 or TRBV12-4 and TRBJ2-1; tentatively, D is TRBD1 (5 bases). The CDR3 sequence is 17 residues long. The V gene lost 2 bases and the J gene lost 3 bases, with 17 bases spanning the gap. The DNA of the CDR3 is TGTGCCAGCAGTTTAAACTCCCCAGACAGTTACTACAATGAGCAGTTCTTC. This translates into CASSLNSPDSYYNEQFF.

This clonotype was detected ten times or more. The V and J genes are TRBV7-6 and TRBJ2-2; D may be TRBD2 (6 bases). Germline CDR1 reads SGHVS; CDR2 reads FNYEAQ. This CDR3 is 18 amino acids long. Trimming removed 1 base at V and 1 base at J, with 16 bases between. CDR3 coding DNA: TGTGCCAGCAGCTTAGATCTAGCGAAGGGGAGGAACACCGGGGAGCTGTTTTTT. Translation gives CASSLDLAKGRNTGELFF.